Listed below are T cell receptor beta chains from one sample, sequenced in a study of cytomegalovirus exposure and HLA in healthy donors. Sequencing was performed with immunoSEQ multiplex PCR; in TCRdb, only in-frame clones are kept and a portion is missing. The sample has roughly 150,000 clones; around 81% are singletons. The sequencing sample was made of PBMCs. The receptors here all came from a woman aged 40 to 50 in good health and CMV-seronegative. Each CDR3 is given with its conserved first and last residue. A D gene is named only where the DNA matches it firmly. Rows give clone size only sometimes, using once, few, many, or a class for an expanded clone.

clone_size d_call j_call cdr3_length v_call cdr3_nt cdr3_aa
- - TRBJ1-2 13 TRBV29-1 TGCAGCGTTGGGACGGGGATTAGCTATGGCTACACCTTC CSVGTGISYGYTF
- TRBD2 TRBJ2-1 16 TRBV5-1 TGCGCCAGCAGCCTAATAGCGGGAAGGTCGTACAATGAGCAGTTCTTC CASSLIAGRSYNEQFF
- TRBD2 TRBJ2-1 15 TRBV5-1 TGCGCCAGCACCGATAGCGGGAGCCCTGACAATGAGCAGTTCTTC CASTDSGSPDNEQFF
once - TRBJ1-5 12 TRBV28 TGTGCCAGCAGCCGTAGCAATCAGCCCCAGCATTTT CASSRSNQPQHF
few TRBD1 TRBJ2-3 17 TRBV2 TGTGCCAGCAGTCCAGGACAGGGCCTGGCCTCAGCAGATACGCAGTATTTT CASSPGQGLASADTQYF
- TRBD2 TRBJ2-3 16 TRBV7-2 TGTGCCAGCAGCCCAGGACTAGCGGGAGGCACAGATACGCAGTATTTT CASSPGLAGGTDTQYF
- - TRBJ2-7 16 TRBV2 TGTGCCAGCAGTGAAGGGAGGGGGCTGGGGTCCTACGAGCAGTACTTC CASSEGRGLGSYEQYF
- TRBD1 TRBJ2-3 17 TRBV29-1 TGCAGCGTTTCCCAGGTCGGCGGGACAGGGTGGACAGATACGCAGTATTTT CSVSQVGGTGWTDTQYF
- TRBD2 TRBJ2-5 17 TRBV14 TGTGCCAGCAGCACGTTTGAAGCGGGAAGACTCCAAGAGACCCAGTACTTC CASSTFEAGRLQETQYF
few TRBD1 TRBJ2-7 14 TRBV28 TGTGCCAGCAACCTACAGGGGCCCTCCTACGAGCAGTACTTC CASNLQGPSYEQYF
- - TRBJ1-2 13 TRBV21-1 TGTGCCAGCAGTACAGGGAGGGGTATTGGCTACACCTTC CASSTGRGIGYTF
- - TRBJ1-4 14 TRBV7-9 TGTGCCAGCAGCTTAACGGGGGTGGGGGAAAAACTGTTTTTT CASSLTGVGEKLFF
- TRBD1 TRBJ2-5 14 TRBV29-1 TGCAGCGTTGTGCCCGGGACAGGGCAAGAGACCCAGTACTTC CSVVPGTGQETQYF
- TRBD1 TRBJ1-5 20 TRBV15 TGTGCCACCAGCAGTTCCAACTACCAGGGACAGTTTTATAGCAATCAGCCCCAGCATTTT CATSSSNYQGQFYSNQPQHF